The sequence of this T cell receptor beta chain was determined in a study of OX40 agonist ivuxolimab in advanced cancers. Libraries were prepared by immunoSEQ multiplex PCR; TCRdb keeps only in-frame clonotypes and omits some of them. The sample consists of tens of thousands of clones, roughly 87% of them appearing once. V was shortened by 0 bases and J by 1 base, with 11 bases between the two germline ends. The CDR3 consists of 16 residues. CDR1 and CDR2 (germline): SGDLS, YYNGEE. This receptor was obtained from an adult with an advanced solid tumor such as melanoma, head and neck, liver or kidney cancer. The specimen comprised CD4+ or CD8+ T cells sorted from blood, sampled in a trial of the OX40 agonist ivuxolimab. The chain has TRBV9 and TRBJ2-1, with D hard to call. CDR3 in DNA: TGTGCCAGCAGCGTAGGTGTGGGTTCTTCCTACAATGAGCAGTTCTTC. This sequence encodes CASSVGVGSSYNEQFF.